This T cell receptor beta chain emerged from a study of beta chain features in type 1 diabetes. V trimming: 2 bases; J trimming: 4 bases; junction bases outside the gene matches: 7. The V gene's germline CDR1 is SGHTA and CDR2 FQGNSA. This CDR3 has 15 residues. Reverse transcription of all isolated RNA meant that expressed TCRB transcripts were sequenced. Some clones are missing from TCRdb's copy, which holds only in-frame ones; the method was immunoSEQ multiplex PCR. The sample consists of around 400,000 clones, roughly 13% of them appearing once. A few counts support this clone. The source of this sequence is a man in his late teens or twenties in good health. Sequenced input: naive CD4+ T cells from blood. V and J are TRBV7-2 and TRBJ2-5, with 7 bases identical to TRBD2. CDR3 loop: CASSLQRGAGETQYF. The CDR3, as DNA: TGTGCCAGCAGCTTACAGCGGGGCGCGGGAGAGACCCAGTACTTC.